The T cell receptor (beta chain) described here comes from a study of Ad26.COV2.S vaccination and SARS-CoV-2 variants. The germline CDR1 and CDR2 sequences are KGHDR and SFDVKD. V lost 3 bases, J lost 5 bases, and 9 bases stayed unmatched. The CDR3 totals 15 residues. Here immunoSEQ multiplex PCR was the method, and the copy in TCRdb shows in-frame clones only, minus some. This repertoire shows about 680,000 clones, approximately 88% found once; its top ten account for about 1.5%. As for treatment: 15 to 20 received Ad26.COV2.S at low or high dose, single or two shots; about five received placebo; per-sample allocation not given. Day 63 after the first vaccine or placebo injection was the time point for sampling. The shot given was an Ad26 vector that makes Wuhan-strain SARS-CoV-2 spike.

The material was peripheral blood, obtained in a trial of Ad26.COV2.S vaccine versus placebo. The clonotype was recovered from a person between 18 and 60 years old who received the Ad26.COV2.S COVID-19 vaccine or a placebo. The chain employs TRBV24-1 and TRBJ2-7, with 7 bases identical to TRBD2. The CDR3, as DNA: TGTGCCACCAGTGATCAACGGGACTACAAGAACGAGCAGTACTTC. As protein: CATSDQRDYKNEQYF.